This is a list of T cell receptor beta chains from one sample in a study of cytomegalovirus exposure and HLA in healthy donors. TCRdb's table, derived via immunoSEQ multiplex PCR, lists solely in-frame clones and lacks some. Of about 150,000 clones listed, about 80% are singletons. The sequenced material came from PBMCs. The source of these receptors is a man under 40 in good health and CMV-seropositive. CDR3s include the opening cysteine and the closing phenylalanine or tryptophan. A D gene is named only where the DNA matches it firmly. A clone size is listed for some rows: how often the clone was seen (once, few, many), or a class if it is expanded.

v_gene: TRBV7-2; j_gene: TRBJ2-1; d_gene: .; abundance: .; CDR3aa: CASSGGSLNEQFF; CDR3nt: TGTGCCAGCAGCGGGGGCTCTCTCAATGAGCAGTTCTTC
v_gene: TRBV7-2; j_gene: TRBJ2-7; d_gene: .; abundance: few; CDR3aa: CASNIGGISYEQYF; CDR3nt: TGTGCCAGCAACATAGGAGGAATCTCCTACGAGCAGTACTTC
v_gene: TRBV27; j_gene: TRBJ2-7; d_gene: .; abundance: .; CDR3aa: CASSPGLSYEQYF; CDR3nt: TGTGCCAGCAGTCCCGGACTTTCCTACGAGCAGTACTTC
v_gene: TRBV29-1; j_gene: TRBJ2-1; d_gene: TRBD2; abundance: .; CDR3aa: CSVAGGSGSNEQFF; CDR3nt: TGCAGCGTTGCGGGGGGTAGCGGGAGCAATGAGCAGTTCTTC
v_gene: TRBV4-2; j_gene: TRBJ1-4; d_gene: .; abundance: .; CDR3aa: CASSQGGANEKLFF; CDR3nt: TGTGCCAGCAGCCAAGGGGGCGCGAATGAAAAACTGTTTTTT
v_gene: TRBV7-2; j_gene: TRBJ2-7; d_gene: .; abundance: few; CDR3aa: CASSPGTFRSYEQYF; CDR3nt: TGTGCCAGCAGCCCCGGGACTTTTAGATCCTACGAGCAGTACTTC
v_gene: TRBV9; j_gene: TRBJ2-7; d_gene: TRBD2; abundance: .; CDR3aa: CASSAAGLAGGEQYF; CDR3nt: TGTGCCAGCAGCGCGGCGGGACTAGCGGGAGGCGAGCAGTACTTC
v_gene: TRBV7-2; j_gene: TRBJ2-7; d_gene: .; abundance: .; CDR3aa: CASSFSATYEQYF; CDR3nt: TGTGCCAGCAGCTTTAGCGCCACCTACGAGCAGTACTTC
v_gene: TRBV15; j_gene: TRBJ2-5; d_gene: .; abundance: .; CDR3aa: CATSRKQGAETQYF; CDR3nt: TGTGCCACCAGCAGGAAACAGGGTGCGGAGACCCAGTACTTC
v_gene: TRBV19; j_gene: TRBJ1-2; d_gene: .; abundance: once; CDR3aa: CASTSQGFAYGYTF; CDR3nt: TGTGCCAGTACCTCACAGGGATTCGCCTATGGCTACACCTTC
v_gene: TRBV6-4; j_gene: TRBJ1-1; d_gene: TRBD1; abundance: .; CDR3aa: CASSPFPGTGGLNTEAFF; CDR3nt: TGTGCCAGCAGCCCATTCCCCGGGACAGGGGGCCTGAACACTGAAGCTTTCTTT
v_gene: TRBV7-9; j_gene: TRBJ2-1; d_gene: TRBD2; abundance: .; CDR3aa: CATGGAGDNEQFF; CDR3nt: TGTGCCACCGGGGGGGCGGGGGACAATGAGCAGTTCTTC
v_gene: TRBV9; j_gene: TRBJ2-5; d_gene: .; abundance: .; CDR3aa: CASSPGTSGETQYF; CDR3nt: TGTGCCAGCAGCCCTGGGACTTCAGGAGAGACCCAGTACTTC
v_gene: TRBV10-1; j_gene: TRBJ2-2; d_gene: .; abundance: .; CDR3aa: CASRRTVTGELFF; CDR3nt: TGCGCCAGCAGGAGGACAGTCACCGGGGAGCTGTTTTTT
v_gene: TRBV25-1; j_gene: TRBJ1-5; d_gene: .; abundance: .; CDR3aa: CASSINSNQPQHF; CDR3nt: TGTGCCAGCAGTATAAATAGCAATCAGCCCCAGCATTTT
v_gene: TRBV19; j_gene: TRBJ2-2; d_gene: TRBD2; abundance: .; CDR3aa: CATETSGNTGELFF; CDR3nt: TGTGCCACTGAGACTAGCGGGAACACCGGGGAGCTGTTTTTT
v_gene: TRBV19; j_gene: TRBJ1-2; d_gene: TRBD1; abundance: once; CDR3aa: CASSRTGQATYGYTF; CDR3nt: TGTGCCAGTAGTCGCACGGGACAGGCTACATATGGCTACACCTTC
v_gene: TRBV11-3; j_gene: TRBJ2-1; d_gene: TRBD1; abundance: .; CDR3aa: CASSLGGTGYVTNEQFF; CDR3nt: TGTGCCAGCAGCTTAGGGGGGACAGGGTATGTGACCAATGAGCAGTTCTTC
v_gene: TRBV2; j_gene: TRBJ1-5; d_gene: .; abundance: .; CDR3aa: CASSTRLGYWGNQPQHF; CDR3nt: TGTGCCAGCAGCACTAGGCTTGGCTATTGGGGCAATCAGCCCCAGCATTTT
v_gene: TRBV15; j_gene: TRBJ2-2; d_gene: .; abundance: .; CDR3aa: CATSRDLKNTGELFF; CDR3nt: TGTGCCACCAGCAGAGATCTTAAGAACACCGGGGAGCTGTTTTTT
v_gene: TRBV5-1; j_gene: TRBJ1-1; d_gene: .; abundance: .; CDR3aa: CASSLGRWNTEAFF; CDR3nt: TGCGCCAGCAGCTTGGGCAGGTGGAACACTGAAGCTTTCTTT
v_gene: TRBV27; j_gene: TRBJ2-7; d_gene: TRBD2; abundance: .; CDR3aa: CASSLSAGGLGEQYF; CDR3nt: TGTGCCAGCAGTTTAAGTGCGGGGGGGCTAGGCGAGCAGTACTTC
v_gene: TRBV4-3; j_gene: TRBJ1-5; d_gene: .; abundance: .; CDR3aa: CASSQTRGHQPQHF; CDR3nt: TGCGCCAGCAGCCAAACGCGGGGACATCAGCCCCAGCATTTT
v_gene: TRBV10-2; j_gene: TRBJ2-7; d_gene: TRBD1; abundance: few; CDR3aa: CASSGTGERGEQYF; CDR3nt: TGCGCCAGCAGTGGGACAGGGGAAAGGGGCGAGCAGTACTTC
v_gene: TRBV2; j_gene: TRBJ1-2; d_gene: TRBD1; abundance: .; CDR3aa: CASRAGQGIRYGYTF; CDR3nt: TGTGCCAGCAGGGCGGGACAGGGTATTAGGTATGGCTACACCTTC
v_gene: TRBV6-6; j_gene: TRBJ2-4; d_gene: .; abundance: .; CDR3aa: CASRVEGGNIQYF; CDR3nt: TGTGCCAGCCGAGTCGAGGGGGGGAACATTCAGTACTTC
v_gene: TRBV11-2; j_gene: TRBJ2-2; d_gene: TRBD2; abundance: .; CDR3aa: CASSLVAGGPERTGELFF; CDR3nt: TGTGCCAGCAGCTTAGTAGCGGGGGGGCCTGAAAGGACCGGGGAGCTGTTTTTT
v_gene: TRBV7-2; j_gene: TRBJ1-2; d_gene: .; abundance: .; CDR3aa: CASSLQGRYGYTF; CDR3nt: TGTGCCAGCAGCTTACAGGGCCGCTATGGCTACACCTTC
v_gene: TRBV9; j_gene: TRBJ2-3; d_gene: .; abundance: few; CDR3aa: CASSVERAPYTQYF; CDR3nt: TGTGCCAGCAGCGTAGAGCGGGCCCCTTATACGCAGTATTTT
v_gene: TRBV5-1; j_gene: TRBJ2-7; d_gene: .; abundance: .; CDR3aa: CASSLNRGIHEQYF; CDR3nt: TGCGCCAGCAGCCTCAACCGGGGAATCCACGAGCAGTACTTC
v_gene: TRBV5-6; j_gene: TRBJ2-7; d_gene: TRBD2; abundance: few; CDR3aa: CASSLRTSGITYSFEQYF; CDR3nt: TGTGCCAGCAGCTTAAGGACTAGCGGAATTACCTATTCCTTCGAGCAGTACTTC
v_gene: TRBV29-1; j_gene: TRBJ1-2; d_gene: .; abundance: .; CDR3aa: CSVGGDVYGYTF; CDR3nt: TGCAGCGTTGGGGGAGATGTCTATGGCTACACCTTC
v_gene: TRBV7-8; j_gene: TRBJ1-1; d_gene: .; abundance: .; CDR3aa: CASTPSQGLRAFF; CDR3nt: TGTGCCAGCACCCCTAGCCAAGGGTTACGAGCTTTCTTT
v_gene: TRBV6-6; j_gene: TRBJ1-2; d_gene: TRBD1; abundance: .; CDR3aa: CASSYSQGQIKGYTF; CDR3nt: TGTGCCAGCAGTTACTCCCAGGGACAGATCAAGGGCTACACCTTC
v_gene: TRBV5-4; j_gene: TRBJ1-1; d_gene: TRBD1; abundance: .; CDR3aa: CASSSGQGRGTEAFF; CDR3nt: TGTGCCAGCAGCTCGGGACAGGGGAGGGGTACTGAAGCTTTCTTT
v_gene: TRBV19; j_gene: TRBJ2-5; d_gene: TRBD1; abundance: .; CDR3aa: CASSIGTGSQETQYF; CDR3nt: TGTGCCAGTAGTATAGGGACAGGGTCCCAAGAGACCCAGTACTTC
v_gene: TRBV5-1; j_gene: TRBJ1-1; d_gene: .; abundance: once; CDR3aa: CASSHGQLTEAFF; CDR3nt: TGCGCCAGCAGTCACGGACAGTTGACTGAAGCTTTCTTT
v_gene: TRBV5-1; j_gene: TRBJ2-3; d_gene: .; abundance: .; CDR3aa: CASSLGRGADTQYF; CDR3nt: TGCGCCAGCAGCTTGGGCAGGGGGGCAGATACGCAGTATTTT
v_gene: TRBV9; j_gene: TRBJ2-1; d_gene: .; abundance: .; CDR3aa: CASRPGLADERNEQFF; CDR3nt: TGTGCCAGCAGGCCCGGGCTAGCCGACGAGAGGAATGAGCAGTTCTTC
v_gene: TRBV10-3; j_gene: TRBJ1-1; d_gene: TRBD1; abundance: few; CDR3aa: CASGQVNTEAFF; CDR3nt: TGTGCCTCGGGACAGGTGAACACTGAAGCTTTCTTT
v_gene: TRBV13; j_gene: TRBJ2-5; d_gene: .; abundance: .; CDR3aa: CASSSTSWGERGTEETQYF; CDR3nt: TGTGCCAGCAGCTCTACCTCATGGGGGGAGCGCGGGACCGAAGAGACCCAGTACTTC
v_gene: TRBV7-2; j_gene: TRBJ1-2; d_gene: .; abundance: .; CDR3aa: CASSPGPNTYYGYTF; CDR3nt: TGTGCCAGCAGCCCTGGCCCAAACACCTACTATGGCTACACCTTC
v_gene: TRBV7-9; j_gene: TRBJ2-3; d_gene: .; abundance: .; CDR3aa: CASTLEDTQYF; CDR3nt: TGTGCCAGCACCTTGGAGGATACGCAGTATTTT
v_gene: TRBV27; j_gene: TRBJ1-2; d_gene: .; abundance: .; CDR3aa: CASSSGGVSNYGYTF; CDR3nt: TGTGCCAGCAGTTCAGGCGGGGTCAGTAACTATGGCTACACCTTC
v_gene: TRBV27; j_gene: TRBJ2-7; d_gene: TRBD1; abundance: .; CDR3aa: CASRGTGGYEQYF; CDR3nt: TGTGCCAGCAGGGGGACAGGGGGGTACGAGCAGTACTTC
v_gene: TRBV7-9; j_gene: TRBJ1-3; d_gene: TRBD1; abundance: .; CDR3aa: CASQTGGSSGNTIYF; CDR3nt: TGTGCCAGCCAGACAGGGGGAAGCTCTGGAAACACCATATATTTT
v_gene: TRBV19; j_gene: TRBJ2-1; d_gene: TRBD2; abundance: .; CDR3aa: CASTPSSGTSGRSSYNEQFF; CDR3nt: TGTGCCAGTACCCCGTCGTCCGGGACTAGCGGGAGGAGCTCCTACAATGAGCAGTTCTTC
v_gene: TRBV7-6; j_gene: TRBJ1-2; d_gene: .; abundance: once; CDR3aa: CASSLGWGANYGYTF; CDR3nt: TGTGCCAGCAGCTTAGGATGGGGAGCTAACTATGGCTACACCTTC
v_gene: TRBV12-5; j_gene: TRBJ2-1; d_gene: TRBD1; abundance: .; CDR3aa: CASRVGTGGLDEQFF; CDR3nt: TGTGCTAGTCGGGTAGGGACAGGGGGCTTGGATGAGCAGTTCTTC
v_gene: TRBV29-1; j_gene: TRBJ2-1; d_gene: TRBD2; abundance: .; CDR3aa: CSVGTRLAFYNEQFF; CDR3nt: TGCAGCGTTGGGACCCGACTAGCGTTTTACAATGAGCAGTTCTTC
v_gene: TRBV2; j_gene: TRBJ2-7; d_gene: TRBD1; abundance: .; CDR3aa: CASREDGTVSSYEQYF; CDR3nt: TGTGCCAGCAGGGAAGACGGGACAGTGAGCTCCTACGAGCAGTACTTC
v_gene: TRBV7-9; j_gene: TRBJ2-7; d_gene: .; abundance: .; CDR3aa: CASSTGQLSYEQYF; CDR3nt: TGTGCCAGCAGCACCGGACAGCTCTCCTACGAGCAGTACTTC
v_gene: TRBV5-1; j_gene: TRBJ2-7; d_gene: .; abundance: .; CDR3aa: CASSAGEFYEQYF; CDR3nt: TGCGCCAGCAGTGCCGGGGAGTTCTACGAGCAGTACTTC